This T cell receptor beta chain was recorded in a study of blood T cells in healthy people across ages. Primed by a sample-barcoded 5' primer and a J-beta primer mix, a second PCR proceeded for about 6 to 11 cycles. TCRdb re-analysed the 5' RACE reads in MiXCR, keeping a single row per CDR3 protein. The sample comprises around 1.5 million distinct CDR3 sequences, about 31% of which are singletons, and over 9% rests with the top ten. V was pared by 1 base and J by 4 bases, with 10 bases between. Per germline, CDR1 SEHNR and CDR2 FQNEAQ (reference sequence). The CDR3 loop spans 14 amino acids. Healthy Russian Caucasian donors spanned ages about 6 to 95 years.

The rearrangement joins TRBV7-9 to TRBJ1-2; no reliable D call. The sequenced material came from blood. This TCR derives from a woman in her twenties or thirties in good health. The CDR3 is CASSLGEGVYGYTF. The CDR3 bases are TGTGCCAGCAGCTTAGGGGAGGGTGTCTATGGCTACACCTTC. Drawing the rest from reference TRBV7-9 and TRBJ1-2, the complete variable domain is DTGVSQNPRHKITKRGQNVTFRCDPISEHNRLYWYRQTLGQGPEFLTYFQNEAQLEKSRLLSDRFSAERPKGSFSTLEIQRTEQGDSAMYLCASSLGEGVYGYTFGSGTRLTVV.